This T cell receptor (beta chain) derives from a study of blood T cell repertoires in COVID-19 (TCRdb year 2020). In the study overall: Samples from collaborators originated in the United States, Italy and Spain and spanned both the acute and convalescent phases of COVID-19. A freely available public database, intended as a resource for researchers studying the immune response to SARS-CoV-2, is where the repertoires were released. Samples were obtained from the ongoing ImmuneRACE study (first 160 participants) and from roughly 1,300 subjects provided by 6 global collaborators. The prospective study material was composed of cDNA or gDNA derived from T cells, B-cell-depleted T cells, or PBMCs. HLA class I and class II types, where available, came from metadata supplied by the sample provider rather than from assay-based typing. The dataset comprised deeply sampled blood TCRbeta repertoires from subjects exposed to, actively infected with, or recovered from COVID-19. Nearly every sample came with metadata listing a de-identified subject ID, COVID-19 status, age in years and sex. Broad study findings and their caveats: The quantity of clinical and demographic metadata differed by source and by participant and was supplied without curation.

CDR1 and CDR2 are drawn from the germline V gene (reference sequence): LNHNV, YYDKDF. The junction shows trimming of 5 bases on V and 0 bases on J, plus 7 bases between the germline ends. The CDR3, from cysteine to phenylalanine, totals 13 residues. The read is trimmed to its CDR3 DNA, 39 bases read in frame from base 1. Each collaborating institution followed its own protocols to collect whole blood in K2EDTA tubes. For TCRbeta analysis, collaborator samples were shipped as frozen whole blood, as isolated PBMCs, or as DNA extracted from either sample type. On this clone itself: The clone's antigen remains unknown. No much larger clone is present one base from it, and per-base qualities are unavailable.

The immunoSEQ Assay, a bias-controlled multiplex PCR, was used to amplify TCRbeta CDR3 regions from genomic DNA. In the authors' own workflow: Within the assay, amplification of reference gene primers was used to estimate how many nucleated cells each sample contained. To quantify the absolute abundance of each unique TCRbeta CDR3 rearrangement, sequence reads were collapsed and filtered. For each sample, productive Simpson clonality was calculated by taking the square root of Simpson's diversity index across productive rearrangements. Entries here come from immuneACCESS through TCRdb and include only in-frame sequences with V and J called. Some clones fail to appear in such tables; in the studies checked, an unresolved V gene covers under half of the shortfall, and the cause of the remainder is unknown. The DNA was the basis for D and trimming; V, J and clone size are from that table. The sample table contains under 140,000 clones; only one count was recorded for approximately 67% of them. In total, the top ten clones hold about 8.3% of the sample.

The sequence joins TRBV15 to TRBJ1-1; the D segment cannot be called with confidence. The sequence was obtained from an older woman with acute or convalescent COVID-19. The sample consisted of peripheral blood. The sequence in DNA is TGTGCCACCAGCGGTGACTTGAACACTGAAGCTTTCTTT. Its protein reads: CATSGDLNTEAFF. The full variable domain, completed from the reference TRBV15 and TRBJ1-1 proteins outside the CDR3, reads DAMVIQNPRYQVTQFGKPVTLSCSQTLNHNVMYWYQQKSSQAPKLLFHYYDKDFNNEADTPDNFQSRRPNTSFCFLDIRSPGLGDTAMYLCATSGDLNTEAFFGQGTRLTVV.